The 5 T cell receptor beta chains listed next were all sequenced from one sample in a study of a mutant IDH1 vaccine in newly diagnosed glioma (dated by TCRdb to the early 2020s). No antigen is known for these receptors. The meaning of the sample's time point label: week 35, safety follow-up. Every vaccine dose consisted of 300 ug of a 20-mer mutant IDH1 peptide in Montanide, administered subcutaneously together with topical imiquimod. Library preparation was by the immunoSEQ multiplex PCR assay. In TCRdb, the immuneACCESS table is reduced to in-frame sequences with V and J assigned. These tables do not hold every clone; where another copy was compared, an unresolved V gene accounts for under half, and the others remain unexplained. The sample includes 60,000 to 65,000 clones, with approximately 81% observed a single time. The ten largest clones take up about 4% of the sample. Sequencing was performed on PBMCs, taken from a glioma patient whose treatment included an IDH1 peptide vaccine. The source of these receptors is a man younger than 40 with glioma.

This clone occurred a few times. CDR3 region: CASSPLVATRTEAFF. DNA of the CDR3: TGTGCCAGCTCACCACTCGTCGCAACACGCACTGAAGCTTTCTTT. V gene TRBV18 combines with J gene TRBJ1-1; D ambiguous. The V end was cut by 1 base, the J end by 4 bases, with 13 bases between. This CDR3 is built from 15 residues. Germline lookup yields CDR1 KGHSH and CDR2 LQKENI.

The rearrangement links TRBV19 to TRBJ1-2; 7 positions match TRBD1. This CDR3 spans 14 amino acids. The germline CDR1 and CDR2 sequences are LNHDA and SQIVND (reference sequence). After removal of 5 bases from V and 7 bases from J, the junction contained 10 bases not matched to a gene. The CDR3 DNA is TGTGCCAGTAGTGCTTCCGGGACAGTCCTTGGCTACACCTTC. Amino acid sequence: CASSASGTVLGYTF.

This chain links TRBV4-1 with TRBJ2-5; D is possibly TRBD1 or TRBD2 (5 bases each). V dropped 0 bases and J dropped 5 bases, with 25 bases sitting between them. The CDR3 runs 19 residues. The germline V gene has CDR1 MGHRA and CDR2 YSYEKL. CDR3 nucleotides: TGCGCCAGCAGCCAAGATTCGGGGCGGAAGGCCCCTTTCGGGGAGACCCAGTACTTC. Translation: CASSQDSGRKAPFGETQYF.

This clone was found a few times. The CDR3 bases are TGTGCCAGCAGCTTAGGGTCTAGTCCGCCCCAGCATTTT. Translated, it gives CASSLGSSPPQHF. The rearrangement joins TRBV7-9 to TRBJ1-5, with D unclear. V lost 1 base and J 9 bases, leaving 10 bases between the germline ends. Germline lookup yields CDR1 SEHNR and CDR2 FQNEAQ (reference sequence). The CDR3 is 13 amino acids.

V gene TRBV11-2 combines with J gene TRBJ2-1, with 10 bases identical to TRBD1. The germline gives CDR1 SGHAT, CDR2 FQNNGV. This CDR3 comprises 15 residues. V trimming: 4 bases; J trimming: 5 bases; junction bases outside the gene matches: 5. This chain's CDR3 is CASSSSDRGDNEQFF. Here the CDR3 DNA reads TGTGCCAGCAGCTCATCGGACAGGGGGGACAATGAGCAGTTCTTC.